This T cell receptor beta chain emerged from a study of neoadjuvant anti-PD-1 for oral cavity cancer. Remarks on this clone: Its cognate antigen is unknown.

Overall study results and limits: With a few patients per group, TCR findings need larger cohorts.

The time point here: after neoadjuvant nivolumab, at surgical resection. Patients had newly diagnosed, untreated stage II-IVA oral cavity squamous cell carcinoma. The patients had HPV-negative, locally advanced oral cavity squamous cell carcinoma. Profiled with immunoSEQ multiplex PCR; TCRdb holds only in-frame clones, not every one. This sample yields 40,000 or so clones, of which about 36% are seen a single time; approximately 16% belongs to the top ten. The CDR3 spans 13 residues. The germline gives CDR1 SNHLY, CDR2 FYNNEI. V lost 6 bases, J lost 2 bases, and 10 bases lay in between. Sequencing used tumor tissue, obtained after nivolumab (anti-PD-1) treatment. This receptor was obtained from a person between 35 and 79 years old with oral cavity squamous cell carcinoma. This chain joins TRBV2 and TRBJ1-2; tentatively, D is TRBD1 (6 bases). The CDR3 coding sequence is TGTGCCAGCAGCCGGGACATCAACTATGGCTACACCTTC. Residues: CASSRDINYGYTF. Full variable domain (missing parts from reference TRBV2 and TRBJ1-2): EPEVTQTPSHQVTQMGQEVILRCVPISNHLYFYWYRQILGQKVEFLVSFYNNEISEKSEIFDDQFSVERPDGSNFTLKIRSTKLEDSAMYFCASSRDINYGYTFGSGTRLTVV.